This TCR beta chain was observed in a study of control samples from healthy donors and cancer patients. Profiling relied on immunoSEQ multiplex PCR, and the TCRdb table lists in-frame clones only, not all of them. The sample holds 170,000 or so clones; more than 90% are singletons and the top ten take 1.1% to 1.5%. CDR3 size: 15 residues. Between the trimmed V and J ends, which lost 3 bases and 0 bases, there was a span of 12 bases. The germline gives CDR1 GTSNPN, CDR2 SVGIG (reference sequence). The J gene is TRBJ1-5, the V gene TRBV30; D is perhaps TRBD1 (6 bases). Sequenced: blood. The TCR was taken from a man aged 25-40 years in good health. The CDR3 nucleotides read TGTGCCTGGAGAAAACAGGGCTATAGCAATCAGCCCCAGCATTTT. Encoded protein: CAWRKQGYSNQPQHF. The whole variable domain, filled in from reference TRBV30 and TRBJ1-5, reads SQTIHQWPATLVQPVGSPLSLECTVEGTSNPNLYWYRQAAGRGLQLLFYSVGIGQISSEVPQNLSASRPQDRQFILSSKKLLLSDSGFYLCAWRKQGYSNQPQHFGDGTRLSIL.